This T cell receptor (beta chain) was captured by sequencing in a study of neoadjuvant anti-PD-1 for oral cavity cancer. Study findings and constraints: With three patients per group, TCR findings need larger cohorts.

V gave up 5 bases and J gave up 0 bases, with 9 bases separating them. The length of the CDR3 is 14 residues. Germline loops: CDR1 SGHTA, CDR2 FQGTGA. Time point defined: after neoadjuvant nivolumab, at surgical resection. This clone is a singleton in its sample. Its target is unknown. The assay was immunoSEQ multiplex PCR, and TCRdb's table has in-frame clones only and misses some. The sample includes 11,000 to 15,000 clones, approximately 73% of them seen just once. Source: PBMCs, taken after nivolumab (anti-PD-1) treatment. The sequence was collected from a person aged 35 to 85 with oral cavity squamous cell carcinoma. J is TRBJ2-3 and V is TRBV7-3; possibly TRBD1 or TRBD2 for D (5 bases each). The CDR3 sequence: CASSRDGSTDTQYF. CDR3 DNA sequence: TGTGCCAGCAGCCGGGACGGGAGCACAGATACGCAGTATTTT.